This TCR beta chain is drawn from a study of T cell responses to AZD1222 COVID-19 vaccine. On the study more broadly: Doses given second, at about 4 or about 12 weeks, were pooled.

General observations from the study: Only a handful of AZD1222 recipients, roughly 6 in all, had baseline seropositivity. Two AZD1222 doses significantly raised spike-specific TCR breadth and depth over controls. Repertoire samples came only from after the peak T cell response.

Some clones are missing from TCRdb's copy, which holds only in-frame ones; the method was immunoSEQ multiplex PCR. The table shows some 150,000 clones, with 90% to 95% occurring only once. To note about this clone: Its antigen is not identified.

This TCR was sampled from an adult in good health. This specimen was peripheral blood, taken on day 0 of AZD1222 vaccination.

CDR3 nucleotides: TGTGCCAGCAGTAGCGGGAGTAGCAACACAGATACGCAGTATTTT. It is translated as CASSSGSSNTDTQYF. The chain joins TRBV6-4 to TRBJ2-3, with 8 bases matching TRBD2. Germline lookup yields CDR1 MRHNA and CDR2 SNTAGT. Trimming at V came to 5 bases and at J to 2 bases, leaving 6 bases not matched to a gene. The CDR3 loop spans 15 amino acids.